Each of the 8 T cell receptor beta chains below was sequenced from the same sample in a study of low-dose radiotherapy and immunotherapy resistance in tumors (dated 2022 in TCRdb). First-strand cDNA was synthesized using Superscript III and a set of TRAV- and TRBV-specific primers, so that both TCRalpha and TCRbeta chains were covered. TCRs were amplified for about 20 PCR cycles with Phusion, using a constant-region primer paired with the adapter attached to the V primers. TCRdb reprocessed the public reads (quality trimming at Q25 with fastp, clone calling with MiXCR) and kept in-frame beta chains. Every CDR3 protein is listed once, alongside the most common genes and DNA of its rows. Recorded for this sample are under 15,000 distinct CDR3 sequences; less than 65% of them occurred a single time. 7.7% of the sample rests with the top ten. Source of these receptors: a human donor with advanced metastatic prostate, ovarian, gallbladder or colorectal cancer (not recorded which). This table probably holds off-target reads from a library built for another chain.

The V and J genes are TRBV29-1 and TRBJ2-3; a possible D gene is TRBD1 (9 bases). V shed 6 bases and J shed 2 bases, with 18 bases lying between them. This CDR3 contains 15 residues. Germline V gene data show CDR1 as SQVTM and CDR2 as ANQGSEA. Here the CDR3 DNA reads TGCAGCGTCGCCGGGAGGGACAGGGACACAGATACGCAGTATTTT. Amino acid sequence: CSVAGRDRDTDTQYF.

The rearrangement joins TRBV14 to TRBJ1-6; no clear D. The CDR3 spans 16 residues. Per the germline V gene, CDR1 is SGHDN and CDR2 is FVKESK. V shed 3 bases and J shed 0 bases, with 9 bases lying between them. CDR3 sequence reads: CASSQGVGSYNSPLHF. The CDR3 DNA is TGTGCCAGCAGCCAGGGAGTCGGCTCCTATAATTCACCCCTCCACTTT.

V and J are TRBV7-2 and TRBJ2-1; no reliable D call. This CDR3 has 16 amino acids. Per germline, CDR1 SGHTA and CDR2 FQGNSA. V shed 3 bases and J shed 7 bases, with 19 bases lying between them. As DNA, the CDR3 is TGTGCCAGCAGCTTGGTCTGGCAGGTTGGGGATAATGAGCAGTTCTTC. It codes for CASSLVWQVGDNEQFF.

The chain employs TRBV4-3 and TRBJ1-5; D is uncertain. V was clipped by 0 bases and J by 2 bases, with 11 bases between them. This CDR3 is 16 amino acids long. The V gene's germline CDR1 is LGHNA and CDR2 YSLEER. CDR3 loop: CASSQEPEKGNQPQHF. Here the CDR3 DNA reads TGCGCCAGCAGCCAAGAACCAGAAAAGGGCAATCAGCCCCAGCATTTT.

The chain links TRBV9 to TRBJ1-2; 9 bases map to TRBD1. Unmatched junction bases numbered 6, after V lost 0 bases and J lost 0 bases. CDR1 is SGDLS and CDR2 is YYNGEE in the germline V gene. The CDR3 totals 17 residues. CDR3 sequence: CASSVALGTGPNYGYTF. CDR3 nucleotides: TGTGCCAGCAGCGTAGCTCTTGGGACAGGGCCTAACTATGGCTACACCTTC.

This chain links TRBV23-1 with TRBJ2-1; 10 bases agree with TRBD1. TRBV23-1 is recorded as an ORF, its role being uncertain. The CDR3 consists of 14 residues. V lost 7 bases, J lost 10 bases, and 10 bases stayed unmatched. The CDR3 nucleotides read TGCGCCAGCACCCGGGACAGGGGAAGAGAGGAGCAGTTCTTC. Translated, it gives CASTRDRGREEQFF.

This chain links TRBV7-9 with TRBJ1-5; D may be TRBD1 (5 bases). The V end was cut by 7 bases, the J end by 3 bases, with 10 bases between. Germline CDR1 is SEHNR and CDR2 is FQNEAQ (reference sequence). The CDR3 extends over 13 amino acids. CDR3 loop: CASNQGLNQPQHF. Written as DNA, the CDR3 is TGTGCCAGCAATCAGGGCCTCAATCAGCCCCAGCATTTT.

This clonotype was detected only a few times. The chain's CDR3 is CASSQVGTGSSEQFF. CDR3 nucleotides: TGCGCCAGCAGCCAAGTTGGGACAGGGTCATCTGAGCAGTTCTTC. The chain joins TRBV4-3 to TRBJ2-1; 9 nucleotides line up with TRBD1. This CDR3 is built from 15 residues. Germline trimming cut 1 base from V and 9 bases from J; bases unmatched to any gene: 7. CDR1 and CDR2 from the germline V gene are LGHNA and YSLEER.